Included here is one T cell receptor beta chain sequence, with context. Both 60 Vbeta primers and 13 Jbeta primers went into the PCR. TCRdb's table, derived via immunoSEQ multiplex PCR, lists solely in-frame clones and lacks some. The sample consists of approximately 100,000 clones, 70% to 80% of them appearing once. The sample comes from a study of cytomegalovirus exposure and HLA in healthy donors. Germline V gene lookup returns CDR1 SGHTA and CDR2 FQGTGA. This CDR3 comprises 16 residues. The ends were cut back, 5 bases at V and 9 bases at J, with 23 bases in the middle. The TCR comes from a woman aged 40 to 55 in good health and CMV-seropositive. Sequencing was done on a sample of PBMCs. This rearrangement joins TRBV7-3 to TRBJ2-1, with D possibly TRBD2 on 6 matching bases. This CDR3 reads CASSLSGPLSGGEQFF. Written as DNA, the CDR3 is TGTGCCAGCAGCCTATCAGGCCCCCTTTCCGGGGGTGAGCAGTTCTTC.